These 23 T cell receptor beta chains share one sample of origin, sequenced in a study of metastatic and nonmetastatic thyroid tumors. TCRdb reanalyzed the PCR reads with MiXCR. The sample has about 22,000 clones, 14% to 15% seen once. No treatment had been given to any patient before thyroid surgery. The sample taken for sequencing was tumor tissue. The receptor set was obtained from a female donor with papillary thyroid cancer or a benign thyroid nodule (not recorded which). Some clones in this sample may be carry-over from other donors' samples.

This clone was found many times. The chain combines TRBV12-3 or TRBV12-4 with TRBJ2-1; D is ambiguous. The CDR3 is 13 residues long. V dropped 5 bases and J dropped 6 bases, with 11 bases sitting between them. CDR3 sequence reads: CASSRPGVNEQFF. In nucleotides, the CDR3 is TGTGCCAGCAGTAGGCCCGGTGTCAATGAGCAGTTCTTC.

The chain has TRBV30 and TRBJ2-7; D unresolved. Deletions cut 0 bases from V and 1 base from J, with 10 bases between. This CDR3 is built from 14 residues. CDR1 GTSNPN and CDR2 SVGIG come from the germline V gene (reference sequence). The CDR3 here is CAWSVLGRSYEQYF. As DNA, the CDR3 is TGTGCCTGGAGTGTACTTGGCCGTTCCTACGAGCAGTACTTC.

This clone was recorded at least ten times. This CDR3 is CASTPGGWGGEKLFF. CDR3 DNA sequence: TGTGCCAGCACCCCAGGAGGGTGGGGAGGTGAAAAACTGTTTTTT. This chain uses TRBV5-5 with TRBJ1-4; D unclear. The germline V gene encodes CDR1 SGHKS and CDR2 YYEKEE (reference sequence). Trimming stripped 6 bases from V and 7 bases from J, with 19 bases between. The CDR3 consists of 15 residues.

This clone is classed as medium-sized. The J gene is TRBJ2-1, the V gene TRBV7-3; 8 bases agree with TRBD1. With 1 base clipped from V and 4 bases from J, the junction kept 3 bases outside the gene matches. CDR1 SGHTA and CDR2 FQGTGA come from the germline V gene. CDR3 length: 15 amino acids. CDR3 amino acids: CASSLRQGIYNEQFF. CDR3 coding DNA: TGTGCCAGCAGCTTAAGACAGGGGATATACAATGAGCAGTTCTTC. Looking up the rest from reference TRBV7-3 and TRBJ2-1 gives the full variable domain: GAGVSQTPSNKVTEKGKYVELRCDPISGHTALYWYRQSLGQGPEFLIYFQGTGAADDSGLPNDRFFAVRPEGSVSTLKIQRTERGDSAVYLCASSLRQGIYNEQFFGPGTRLTVL.

This clone was seen repeatedly, ten times or more. The rearrangement links TRBV12-3 or TRBV12-4 to TRBJ1-6, with D perhaps TRBD1 (5 bases). CDR3 length equals 14 residues. V gave up 2 bases and J gave up 9 bases, with 11 bases separating them. The CDR3: CASSLRGGGSPLHF. The DNA for the CDR3 is TGTGCCAGCAGTTTACGGGGGGGGGGTTCACCCCTCCACTTT.

This clone was found many times. J is TRBJ2-1 and V is TRBV7-9; 9 bases match TRBD2. This CDR3 contains 15 residues. Unmatched junction bases numbered 6, after V lost 5 bases and J lost 4 bases. Germline assignment: CDR1 SEHNR and CDR2 FQNEAQ (reference sequence). The CDR3 DNA is TGTGCCAGCAGCCCGGCGGGGGGGCGGTACAATGAGCAGTTCTTC. Encoded protein: CASSPAGGRYNEQFF.

This clone was seen once. The chain joins TRBV20-1 to TRBJ2-1, with 7 positions matching TRBD1. Germline V gene lookup returns CDR1 DFQATT and CDR2 SNEGSKA (reference sequence). The CDR3 extends over 14 amino acids. The ends lost 1 base at V and 8 bases at J; junction bases unmatched: 8. CDR3 sequence: CSARGTGEMDEQFF. The CDR3, as DNA: TGCAGTGCTAGAGGGACAGGCGAGATGGATGAGCAGTTCTTC.

The V call is TRBV5-1, the J call TRBJ2-5; 7 positions match TRBD2. After removal of 1 base from V and 4 bases from J, the junction contained 7 bases not matched to a gene. CDR1 is SGHRS, CDR2 YFSETQ, per germline. The CDR3 spans 15 residues. The CDR3 spells CASSLTRGSIETQYF. In DNA, the CDR3 is TGCGCCAGCAGCTTGACGCGGGGGTCGATAGAGACCCAGTACTTC.

This clone came up many times. The chain has TRBV7-2 and TRBJ2-1; 9 bases match TRBD1. Trimming removed 5 bases from V and 8 bases from J; junction bases left unmatched: 10. The V gene's germline CDR1 is SGHTA and CDR2 FQGNSA. This CDR3 has 15 amino acids. CDR3 bases: TGTGCCAGCAGCCATACAGGGGGCAATGGCGATGAGCAGTTCTTC. Encoded protein: CASSHTGGNGDEQFF.

The V and J genes are TRBV12-3 or TRBV12-4 and TRBJ2-1; 9 nucleotides align to TRBD1. V was clipped by 6 bases and J by 7 bases; unmatched bases: 7. The CDR3 has 14 amino acids. The CDR3 DNA follows: TGTGCCAGCAGACAACGGGGGACAGGGAATGAGCAGTTCTTC. Translated: CASRQRGTGNEQFF.

Only a few counts were recorded for this clone. Just one base apart from a much larger clone, this may be a read error. This same CDR3 is encoded by further DNA sequences in the sample. The chain couples TRBV7-6 to TRBJ1-6; no firm D call. The CDR3 sequence is 13 residues long. CDR1 SGHVS and CDR2 FNYEAQ come from the germline V gene. In nucleotides, the CDR3 is TGTGCCAGCAGCTTAGGGCTGGGGTCACCCCTCCACTTC. Amino acids: CASSLGLGSPLHF.

This clone is medium-sized (0.01 to 0.1%) within its sample. The germline gene is not matched at one end of the junction; a read error may be the cause. The chain uses TRBV11-2 and TRBJ2-1; possible D gene TRBD2, 6 bases. Germline loops: CDR1 SGHAT, CDR2 FQNNGV. This CDR3 has 15 residues. CDR3 DNA sequence: TGTGCCAGCAGCTTAGTAGGGGACTCCGACAATGAGCAGTTCTTC. The encoded protein is CASSLVGDSDNEQFF.

The CDR3 DNA reads TGTGCCAGTGCCGGGACAGGGGGCTCTATGGGCTACACCTTC. Translated: CASAGTGGSMGYTF. The V call is TRBV19, the J call TRBJ1-2, with TRBD1 matching over 12 bases. Looked up from germline, CDR1 is LNHDA and CDR2 is SQIVND (reference sequence). V dropped 8 bases and J dropped 8; count of bases not matched to a gene: 9. CDR3 length: 14 residues.

This clone appeared many times. The conserved phenylalanine or tryptophan normally closing the CDR3 is absent here, so this likely arose from a read error. The gene calls are TRBV10-2 and TRBJ2-3; no firm D call. The CDR3 runs to 13 residues. Germline CDR1 is WSHSY and CDR2 is SAAADI. The ends were cut back, 6 bases at V and 1 base at J, with 8 bases in the middle. The CDR3 DNA reads TGCGCCAGCAGCCCCCGAGGCACAGATACGCAGTATCTT. Its protein product is CASSPRGTDTQYL.

This clone is labeled as medium-sized. This chain joins TRBV5-1 and TRBJ2-3, with 15 positions matching TRBD2. Germline-derived CDR1 and CDR2 are SGHRS and YFSETQ. After removal of 4 bases from V and 1 base from J, the junction contained 7 bases not matched to a gene. The CDR3 consists of 18 residues. CDR3 loop: CASSRGLAGGPRTDTQYF. CDR3 DNA sequence: TGCGCCAGCAGCCGTGGACTAGCGGGGGGGCCACGCACAGATACGCAGTATTTT.

The chain links TRBV6-4 to TRBJ2-1, with 10 positions matching TRBD1. J lost 3 bases, V lost 7 bases, and 6 bases had no gene match. The CDR3 runs 15 residues. The germline gives CDR1 MRHNA, CDR2 SNTAGT. The CDR3 sequence: CASIPGTGDYNEQFF. The CDR3 DNA reads as TGTGCCAGCATCCCCGGGACAGGGGACTACAATGAGCAGTTCTTC.

The rearrangement joins TRBV5-4 to TRBJ1-1; D gene unclear. The V and J ends lost 1 base and 7 bases respectively, with 11 bases between them. The CDR3 sequence is 13 residues long. Germline V lookup: CDR1 SGHNT, CDR2 YYREEE (reference sequence). The CDR3 DNA is TGTGCCAGCAGCTTGTGGACCCAAGGTGAAGCTTTCTTT. It specifies CASSLWTQGEAFF. Complete variable domain (other parts from reference TRBV5-4 and TRBJ1-1): ETGVTQSPTHLIKTRGQQVTLRCSSQSGHNTVSWYQQALGQGPQFIFQYYREEENGRGNFPPRFSGLQFPNYSSELNVNALELDDSALYLCASSLWTQGEAFFGQGTRLTVV.

Details on this clone: Compared with germline, one end of the junction differs, possibly owing to a read error. This chain uses TRBV6-1 with TRBJ2-1; D is unclear. Looked up from germline, CDR1 is MNHNS and CDR2 is SASEGT. The CDR3 covers 13 residues. Written as DNA, the CDR3 is TGTGCAAGCAGAACTACGTTCTACAATGAGAAGTTCTTC. It yields the protein CASRTTFYNEKFF.

This clone was counted a few times. The rearrangement uses TRBV6-1 and TRBJ1-6; D not certain. V gave up 2 bases and J gave up 8 bases, with 13 bases separating them. CDR3 length: 15 amino acids. Germline-derived CDR1 and CDR2 are MNHNS and SASEGT. CDR3 DNA: TGTGCCAGCAGTGAATGGATGGTAGGTGATTCACCCCTCCACTTT. It codes for CASSEWMVGDSPLHF.

This clone has at least ten counts. The V and J genes are TRBV6-1 and TRBJ1-1; D is unclear. The V end was cut by 6 bases, the J end by 2 bases, with 16 bases between. The CDR3 is 15 amino acids. Germline-derived CDR1 and CDR2 are MNHNS and SASEGT. The CDR3, as DNA: TGTGCCAGCAGCGAAAGTACCCGAGCAAACACTGAAGCTTTCTTT. It yields the protein CASSESTRANTEAFF.

This chain links TRBV27 with TRBJ2-7, with TRBD2 identical over 8 bases. The CDR3 covers 13 residues. The V and J ends lost 8 bases and 5 bases, in that order; junction bases with no gene match: 8. CDR1 and CDR2 (germline): MNHEY, SMNVEV (reference sequence). CDR3 loop: CASSFSGSDEQYF. CDR3 nucleotide sequence: TGTGCCAGCTCCTTCAGCGGGAGCGACGAGCAGTACTTC.

Comments on this clone: Possible read error: a much larger clone is one base away. Other DNA variants within this sample encode the same CDR3. The chain has TRBV9 and TRBJ1-1; possible D gene TRBD1, 6 bases. Germline assignment: CDR1 SGDLS and CDR2 YYNGEE. This CDR3 is 13 amino acids long. The CDR3 is CASSVGRDTEAFF. Here the CDR3 DNA reads TGTGCCAGCAGCGTAGGTCGGGACACTGAAGCGTTCTTT.

This clone was counted between two and nine times. The V call is TRBV5-1, the J call TRBJ1-1, with D possibly TRBD1 on 5 matching bases. There are 12 residues in the CDR3. Per the germline V gene, CDR1 is SGHRS and CDR2 is YFSETQ. V gave up 4 bases and J gave up 5 bases, with 9 bases separating them. DNA of the CDR3: TGCGCCAGCAGCAAGGGACTTACTGAAGCTTTCTTT. Translating it yields CASSKGLTEAFF.